This T cell receptor beta chain appears in the sequencing data of a study of cytomegalovirus exposure and HLA in healthy donors. Study conclusions and caveats: 164 TCR beta chains were listed as cytomegalovirus-associated. TCR sequences were mostly rare, though some public TCRs occurred in many donors. About 87% or about 30% of the time was how often most TCR beta V segments were productive, according to an earlier analysis.

Each donor was nominally healthy when sampled (though unrecorded immune exposures were likely). A remark on this clone: Its antigen is still unknown.

Germline values: CDR1 SGHNT, CDR2 YYREEE (reference sequence). J gave up 1 base and V 1 base, and 4 bases lay outside the gene matches. The CDR3 is made up of 16 amino acids. 60 Vbeta and 13 Jbeta primers were used in PCR. The protocol was immunoSEQ multiplex PCR, while the TCRdb copy is restricted to in-frame clones and leaves out a portion. The sample contains about 110,000 clones, around 77% of which appear only once. This sequence joins TRBV5-4 and TRBJ2-5; 10 bases match TRBD2. The specimen was PBMCs. This TCR was recovered from a human donor in good health. The CDR3 DNA is TGTGCCAGCAGCTTGCCGGGACTAGCGCGCCAAGAGACCCAGTACTTC. Translation gives CASSLPGLARQETQYF.